This T cell receptor (beta chain) was profiled in a study of post-analysis software for immune sequencing data. Turning to the study itself: Relapsing-remitting, secondary progressive and progressive-relapsing forms of multiple sclerosis all featured among disease courses. Study findings and constraints: Same-batch preparations were strongly co-clustered by F measure. TRBV5-6, TRBV5-1 and TRBV20-1 were among roughly 5 TRBV segments more frequent in patients than controls. Comparison with controls showed significantly lower normalized Chao1 diversity in multiple sclerosis patients.

A word on this clonotype: Its antigen is still unknown. At one end the junction does not follow the germline gene, possibly because of a read error.

CDR1 MDHEN and CDR2 SYDVKM come from the germline V gene. The CDR3 spans 18 residues. The library was made from cDNA and included unique molecular identifiers. Between roughly 1 and 10 million T cells gave rise to 500,000 to 600,000 cDNA molecules. In TCRdb, the PCR reads were re-called with MiXCR into one record per CDR3 protein. The sample consists of fewer than 900,000 distinct CDR3 sequences, roughly 50% of them appearing once. V gene TRBV28 combines with J gene TRBJ2-4, with 11 bases lining up with TRBD2. The J call may be in error: the DNA end matches TRBJ2-7 better. The TCR originated in a girl aged 5-17 years with multiple sclerosis. Sequencing used blood. The CDR3 loop is CAGSLWEKVSGRAYEQYF. CDR3 DNA sequence: TGTGCCGGCAGTTTGTGGGAGAAGGTTAGCGGGAGGGCCTACGAGCAGTACTTC.